The T cell receptor (beta chain) under discussion was sequenced for a study of response to subunit inactivated influenza vaccine. Study-level findings and limits: Authors suggested seasonal influenza vaccinations each recruit few new T cells.

TCRdb independently ran MiXCR on the RT-PCR reads; one entry per CDR3 protein. The data hold 250,000 to 350,000 distinct CDR3 sequences, with approximately 21% observed a single time. A word on this clonotype: Its specificity is unknown.

This sequence originates from a man between 50 and 75 years old who received an inactivated influenza vaccine. The sample consisted of PBMCs from blood, taken about 20 months after vaccination.

The CDR3 nucleotides are TGTGCCAGCAGCCAAGGGACACCTAATGAAAAACTGTTTTTT. Translating it yields CASSQGTPNEKLFF. The V gene is TRBV14, the J gene TRBJ1-4; perhaps TRBD1 as D (5 bases). With 1 base removed from V and 3 bases from J, the gap between germline ends came to 6 bases. CDR1 and CDR2 (germline): SGHDN, FVKESK. The CDR3 consists of 14 residues.